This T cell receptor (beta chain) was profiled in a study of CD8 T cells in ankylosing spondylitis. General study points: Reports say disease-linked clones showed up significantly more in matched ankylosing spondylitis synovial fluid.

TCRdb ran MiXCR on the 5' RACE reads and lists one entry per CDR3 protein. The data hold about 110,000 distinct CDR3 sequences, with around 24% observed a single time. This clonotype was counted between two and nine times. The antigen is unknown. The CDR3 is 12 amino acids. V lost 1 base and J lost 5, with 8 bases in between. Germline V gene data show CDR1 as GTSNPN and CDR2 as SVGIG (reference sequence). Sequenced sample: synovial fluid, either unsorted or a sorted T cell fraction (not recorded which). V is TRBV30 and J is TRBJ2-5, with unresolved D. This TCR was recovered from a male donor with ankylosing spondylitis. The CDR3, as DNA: TGTGCCTGGAGTGGGACGGTTGAGACCCAGTACTTC. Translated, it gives CAWSGTVETQYF.